This T cell receptor (beta chain) was recovered during a study of T cell responses to AZD1222 COVID-19 vaccine. The wider study: Pooled in the analysis were second doses at about 4 or about 12 weeks.

The CDR3 spans 17 residues. V shed 0 bases and J 8 bases; nucleotides not matched to a gene: 8. CDR1 is MGHRA, CDR2 YSYEKL, per germline. TCRdb keeps only in-frame clones here, not all; method: immunoSEQ multiplex PCR. The repertoire includes 130,000 to 150,000 clones, approximately 94% of them detected once, and approximately 2% sits in the top ten. This chain uses TRBV4-1 with TRBJ1-4, with 11 positions matching TRBD1. The TCR comes from an adult in good health. The specimen comprised peripheral blood, sampled on day 0 of AZD1222 vaccination. CDR3 nucleotide sequence: TGCGCCAGCAGCCAAGAAAATATGGGGACAGGGGGAGAAAAACTGTTTTTT. It encodes CASSQENMGTGGEKLFF.